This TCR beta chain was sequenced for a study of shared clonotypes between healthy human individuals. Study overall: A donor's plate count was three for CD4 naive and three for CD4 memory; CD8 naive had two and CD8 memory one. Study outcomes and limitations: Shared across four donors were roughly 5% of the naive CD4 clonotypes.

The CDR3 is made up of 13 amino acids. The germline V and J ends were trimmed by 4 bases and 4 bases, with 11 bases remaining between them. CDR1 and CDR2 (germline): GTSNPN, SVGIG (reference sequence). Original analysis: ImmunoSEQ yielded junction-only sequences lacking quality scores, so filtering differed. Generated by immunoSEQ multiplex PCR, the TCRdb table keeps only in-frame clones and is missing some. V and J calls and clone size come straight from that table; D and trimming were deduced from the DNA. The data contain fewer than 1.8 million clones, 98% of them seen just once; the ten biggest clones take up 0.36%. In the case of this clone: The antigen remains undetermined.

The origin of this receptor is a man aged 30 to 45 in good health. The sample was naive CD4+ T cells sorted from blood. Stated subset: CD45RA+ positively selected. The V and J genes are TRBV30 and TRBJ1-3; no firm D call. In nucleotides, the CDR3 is TGTGCCTGGAATAAGCAGGCGGGAAACACCATATATTTT. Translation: CAWNKQAGNTIYF. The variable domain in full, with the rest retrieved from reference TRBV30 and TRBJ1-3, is SQTIHQWPATLVQPVGSPLSLECTVEGTSNPNLYWYRQAAGRGLQLLFYSVGIGQISSEVPQNLSASRPQDRQFILSSKKLLLSDSGFYLCAWNKQAGNTIYFGEGSWLTVV.